This T cell receptor beta chain was identified in a study of blood T cells in healthy people across ages (dated by TCRdb to between 2014 and 2016). For the wider study: Template switching captured roughly one uniquely barcoded TCR beta cDNA molecule per two T cells in model experiments. Age-related changes in TCR beta repertoire diversity were measured in the study by deep sequencing normalized with unique cDNA molecular identifiers. The donors were divided into four age groups: young (average roughly 15 years), middle-aged (about 40), aged (approximately 59) and long-lived (82). To avoid experimental bias, donors of different ages were spread randomly across the sequencing lanes. The study analyzed two additional independent replicas of 1 million unique cDNA reads from the same blood draw for two donors, one aged 18 to 29 and one aged 80 or older.

The cysteine opens and the phenylalanine closes a CDR3 of 12 amino acids. Of all the DNA, just the CDR3 is kept, 36 bases in frame from base 1. Based on the germline V gene, the CDR1 and CDR2 sequences are KGHSH and LQKENI. Deletion took 3 bases off V and 5 bases off J, with a span of 6 bases between the germline ends. Libraries were built with 5' RACE. This sample was sequenced with an Illumina HiSeq 2500. A second PCR of about 6 to 11 cycles was performed with a sample-barcoded 5' primer and a J-beta primer mix. Each TCR beta cDNA molecule received a unique molecular identifier from a template-switch 5' adaptor carrying 12 random nucleotides. At least 3 million CDR3-containing paired-end reads were obtained from each sample. First-strand cDNA was synthesized from all RNA with the Mint cDNA synthesis kit, primed by a TRBC-specific oligonucleotide. Following uracil-DNA glycosylase treatment, a first 18-cycle PCR with universal primers M1SS and BC2_uni_R was performed on all cDNA. Per the original workflow: Normalization of each sample was performed by random selection of 1 million high-quality reads, each carrying a distinct molecular identifier. Reads sharing molecular identifiers were discarded rather than binned into consensus sequences. MiTCR, set to a Q25 quality threshold and the strictest error-elimination algorithm, was used for CDR3 identification, clonotype clustering and error correction. A nonparametric unseen species model with Euler transformation was used to estimate a lower bound on total TCR beta diversity. Starting from the raw public reads, TCRdb applied fastp trimming at Q25, assembled clones with MiXCR and retained in-frame beta chains. Each CDR3 protein appears once, grouped with its most common genes and DNA. TCRdb's processing, not the authors' own work, is the source of the V and J calls. This sample is represented by about 970,000 distinct CDR3 sequences; just over 50% of them were singletons. Jointly, the top ten make up 20% to 25% of the sample.

Donors were 39 systemically healthy Caucasian individuals from Russia aged roughly 6 to 90 years. Each donor gave 8 to 10 milliliters of peripheral blood, drawn into EDTA-treated Vacutainer tubes. Ficoll-Paque density-gradient centrifugation was used to isolate PBMCs, with at least 6 million obtained per sample. Total RNA, at least 6 micrograms per sample, was extracted from PBMCs with Trizol reagent. For every donor, flow cytometry on a PBMC aliquot measured the percentage of naive CD45RAhigh/CD27high T cells. What the study reported, not specific to this receptor: Observed TCR beta diversity correlated strongly with the percentage of naive T cells measured by flow cytometry. Estimates of total diversity based on one million sequenced T cells were considered lower bounds and underestimates. Because donor CMV infection status was unknown, age-related changes in expanded clonotypes were potentially confounded. As age increased, observed TCR beta diversity per million T cells dropped in a roughly linear way, and a significant reduction was already evident by age about 36. Since profiling was done on bulk unsorted PBMCs, naive and antigen-experienced compartments could not be conclusively compared. Compared with the aged group, the long-lived group had more naive CD4+ T cells, fewer expanded clones and increased TCR diversity, a pattern suggesting age selection.

In its sample, this clonotype was seen a few times. No cognate antigen has been identified for it. No much larger clone exists at a distance of one base, and base qualities are not known. Sequenced input: blood. The sequence links TRBV18 to TRBJ2-3; the D gene cannot be named for sure. This sequence originates from an older woman in good health. The CDR3 is CASSPNGDTQYF. The sequenced DNA is TGTGCCAGCTCACCCAACGGAGATACGCAGTATTTT.